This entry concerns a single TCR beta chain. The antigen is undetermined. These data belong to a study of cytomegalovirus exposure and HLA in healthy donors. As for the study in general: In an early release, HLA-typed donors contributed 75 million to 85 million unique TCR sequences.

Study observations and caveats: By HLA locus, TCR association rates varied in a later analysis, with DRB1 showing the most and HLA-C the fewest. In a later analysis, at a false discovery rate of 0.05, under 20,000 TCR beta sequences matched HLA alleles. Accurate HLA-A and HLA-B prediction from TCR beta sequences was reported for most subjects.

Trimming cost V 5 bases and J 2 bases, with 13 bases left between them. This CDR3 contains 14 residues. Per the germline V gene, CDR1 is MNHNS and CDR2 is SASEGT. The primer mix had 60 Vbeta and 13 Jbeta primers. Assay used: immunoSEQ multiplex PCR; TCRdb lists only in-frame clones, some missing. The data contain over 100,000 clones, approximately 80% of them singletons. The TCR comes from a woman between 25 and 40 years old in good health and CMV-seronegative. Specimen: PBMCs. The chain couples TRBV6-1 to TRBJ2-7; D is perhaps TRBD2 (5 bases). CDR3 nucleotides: TGTGCCAGCAGTCAGTCCGGGGTAGCCTACGAGCAGTACTTC. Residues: CASSQSGVAYEQYF.